This TCR beta chain was captured in a study of PD-1 blockade in mismatch repair-deficient tumors. For the study at large: All were previously treated, progressing patients with some twelve mismatch repair-deficient cancer types. Study conclusions and caveats: After pembrolizumab, tumor-resident clones rose rapidly, then generally contracted before radiologic responses.

The CDR3 is made up of 17 amino acids. Germline V gene data show CDR1 as SGHAT and CDR2 as FQNNGV. V gave up 4 bases and J gave up 8 bases; unmatched junction bases: 13. Sequencing was performed with immunoSEQ multiplex PCR; in TCRdb, only in-frame clones are kept and a portion is missing. The sample gives 130,000 or so clones, more than 85% of which show up once; 13% is in the top ten. Mismatch repair deficiency was confirmed in all patients, by PCR or immunohistochemistry. TCRs were sequenced from a few patients responding to pembrolizumab. As to this clone: Its antigen is undetermined.

The TCR sequence derives from an adult with mismatch repair-deficient cancer. This specimen consisted of peripheral blood, obtained 44 weeks after starting pembrolizumab. J is TRBJ2-2 and V is TRBV11-2; 10 positions agree with TRBD1. CDR3 sequence reads: CASSSLWGQGKEGELFF. The DNA of the CDR3 is TGTGCCAGCAGCTCCCTCTGGGGACAGGGGAAGGAAGGGGAGCTGTTTTTT.